Below, one TCR beta chain is given with its context. Its matching antigen is unknown. This sample is drawn from a study of cytomegalovirus exposure and HLA in healthy donors. Looking at the study overall: The Caucasian-associated ancestry cluster contained 65% to 85% of the 398 genotyped donors. Study-wide results and limits: Common viral pathogens seemed, in a later analysis, to connect with several of the most significant clusters. Reports state that TCR beta sequences accurately predicted most subjects' HLA-A and HLA-B alleles.

V was clipped by 11 bases and J by 5 bases; unmatched bases: 13. CDR3 length equals 14 residues. Germline V lookup: CDR1 LNHDA, CDR2 SQIVND (reference sequence). PCR amplification relied on 60 Vbeta primers (plus 13 Jbeta primers). Assay used: immunoSEQ multiplex PCR; TCRdb lists only in-frame clones, some missing. The table shows some 150,000 clones, with 70% to 85% occurring only once. The V and J genes are TRBV19 and TRBJ2-3; 7 positions match TRBD1. The TCR comes from a woman aged 50 to 60 in good health and CMV-seropositive. The sequenced material came from PBMCs. As DNA, the CDR3 is TGTGCCTGCTCGGACAGGCCCTGGGGAGATACGCAGTATTTT. Protein sequence: CACSDRPWGDTQYF.